This T cell receptor beta chain was identified in a study of Graves' ophthalmopathy and Graves' hyperthyroidism. This clonotype was found a few times. Its specificity is unknown. Study outcomes and limitations: With almost 90% sensitivity and around 80% specificity, a 13-signature model separated ophthalmopathy from stable hyperthyroidism. In blood, most expanded thyroid clonotypes above 0.001 frequency were also detected.

Amplification of TCR beta CDR3 regions used RNA transcripts. Amplification began with first-round RT-PCR using HTBI primers, then second-round multiplex PCR was performed. TCRdb fed the multiplex PCR reads into MiXCR, producing one record per CDR3 protein. The data show almost 750,000 distinct CDR3 sequences, 40% seen once. The CDR3 consists of 17 residues. The V gene's germline CDR1 is KGHDR and CDR2 SFDVKD. Trimming removed 4 bases from V and 2 bases from J; junction bases left unmatched: 7. This TCR was recovered from an adult man with Graves' ophthalmopathy. The V and J genes are TRBV24-1 and TRBJ1-5; 10 bases align to TRBD1. Input material: peripheral blood. DNA for the CDR3: TGTGCCACCAGTGACCCAGGGACAGGGGACCGCAATCAGCCCCAGCATTTT. The encoded protein is CATSDPGTGDRNQPQHF.